The 9 T cell receptor beta chains below all came from one sample that was sequenced in a study of blood T cell repertoires in COVID-19. Assay used: immunoSEQ multiplex PCR; TCRdb lists only in-frame clones, some missing. The sample yields approximately 39,000 clones, 80% to 90% seen once. Material for sequencing was peripheral blood. The receptors were sampled from a man aged 50 to 59 with active or convalescent COVID-19.

V usage is TRBV24-1 and J usage is TRBJ2-1; 7 bases line up with TRBD1. CDR3 length equals 16 residues. V gave up 3 bases and J gave up 6 bases; unmatched junction bases: 10. Germline CDR1 KGHDR, CDR2 SFDVKD. CDR3 DNA: TGTGCCACCAGTGATCCCCCCGGGACAGAAAGCAATGAGCAGTTCTTC. This codes for CATSDPPGTESNEQFF.

The chain combines TRBV6-5 with TRBJ2-7; weak D call: TRBD1 (5 bases). V lost 4 bases, J lost 2 bases, and 15 bases lay in between. This CDR3 is built from 15 residues. The germline V gene encodes CDR1 MNHEY and CDR2 SVGAGI. The CDR3 sequence: CASSSTPDMPYEQYF. The CDR3 DNA is TGTGCCAGCAGTTCCACACCGGACATGCCCTACGAGCAGTACTTC.

This clone has just one count. The chain combines TRBV6-5 with TRBJ1-1; D is ambiguous. V was trimmed by 4 bases and J by 4 bases, leaving 10 bases between them. The CDR3 spans 13 residues. Looked up from germline, CDR1 is MNHEY and CDR2 is SVGAGI. Here the CDR3 DNA reads TGTGCCAGCAGTTTTCGGGGTCGCACTGAAGCTTTCTTT. Protein product: CASSFRGRTEAFF.

This clone is classed as medium-sized. The rearrangement links TRBV10-2 to TRBJ2-5, with D possibly matching TRBD2 (5 bases). This CDR3 spans 15 amino acids. Trimming left V 1 base short and J 5 bases short, with 14 bases between. Germline values: CDR1 WSHSY, CDR2 SAAADI. The CDR3 reads CASSEWSNPGETQYF. The CDR3 coding sequence is TGCGCCAGCAGTGAGTGGTCAAACCCGGGGGAGACCCAGTACTTC.

The gene calls are TRBV4-1 and TRBJ1-2; no clear D gene. V lost 1 base to trimming and J lost 5 bases, with 14 bases between them. The CDR3 sequence is 15 residues long. CDR1 and CDR2 (germline): MGHRA, YSYEKL. DNA for the CDR3: TGCGCCAGCAGCCAAGGAGGCGGACTGAGATATGGCTACACCTTC. This sequence encodes CASSQGGGLRYGYTF.

The V gene is TRBV3-1 (or the pseudogene TRBV3-2), the J gene TRBJ1-1; D may be TRBD1 (5 bases). The CDR3 runs 12 residues. V was cut by 4 bases and J by 4 bases, with 7 bases left in between. Per the germline V gene, CDR1 is LGHDT and CDR2 is YNNKEL (reference sequence). The CDR3 is CASSRTPTEAFF. Here the CDR3 DNA reads TGTGCCAGCAGCCGGACACCCACTGAAGCTTTCTTT.

The chain is built from TRBV5-6 and TRBJ1-1, with D possibly matching TRBD1 (6 bases). The CDR3 contains 13 residues. The V end lost 4 bases, the J end lost 4 bases, and 11 bases lay between the germline ends. Germline lookup yields CDR1 SGHDT and CDR2 YYEEEE. CDR3 sequence (DNA): TGTGCCAGCAGCCCAGGGGTTGGCACTGAAGCTTTCTTT. Its translation: CASSPGVGTEAFF.

The J gene is TRBJ1-4, the V gene TRBV7-9, with 10 bases aligning to TRBD1. CDR3 length: 14 amino acids. Germline CDR1 and CDR2: SEHNR and FQNEAQ (reference sequence). V gave up 4 bases and J gave up 10 bases; unmatched junction bases: 6. CDR3 bases: TGTGCCAGCAGCTCCGGACAGGGGGGGGGAAAACTGTTTTTT. Protein sequence: CASSSGQGGGKLFF.

J is TRBJ2-3 and V is TRBV2, with 9 positions matching TRBD1. V lost 11 bases, J lost 6 bases, and 12 bases stayed unmatched. Germline CDR1 is SNHLY and CDR2 is FYNNEI. The CDR3 covers 14 residues. The CDR3 DNA sequence: TGTGCCTCCCCCTTGGGGACAGGGTGGGATACGCAGTATTTT. It encodes CASPLGTGWDTQYF.